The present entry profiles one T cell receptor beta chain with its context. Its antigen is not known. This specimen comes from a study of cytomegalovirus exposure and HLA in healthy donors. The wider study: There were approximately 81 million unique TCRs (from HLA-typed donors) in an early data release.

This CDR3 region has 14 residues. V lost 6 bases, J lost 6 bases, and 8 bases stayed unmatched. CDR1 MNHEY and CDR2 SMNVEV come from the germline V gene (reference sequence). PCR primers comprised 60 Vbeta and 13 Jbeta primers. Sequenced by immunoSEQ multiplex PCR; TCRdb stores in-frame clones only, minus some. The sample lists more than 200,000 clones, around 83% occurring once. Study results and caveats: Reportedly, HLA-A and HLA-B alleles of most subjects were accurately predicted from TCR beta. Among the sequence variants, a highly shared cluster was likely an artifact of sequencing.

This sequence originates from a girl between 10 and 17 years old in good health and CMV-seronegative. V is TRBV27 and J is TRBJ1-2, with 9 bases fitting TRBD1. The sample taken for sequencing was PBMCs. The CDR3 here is CASRKTGTGNGYTF. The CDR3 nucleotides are TGTGCCAGCAGGAAGACCGGGACAGGGAATGGCTACACCTTC.